The clone carrying this TCR beta chain has a single count. The PCR used 60 Vbeta and 13 Jbeta primers. Data came from immunoSEQ multiplex PCR; TCRdb stores just in-frame clones and leaves some out. In the table there are over 110,000 clones, about 80% of which are singletons. This entry belongs to a study of cytomegalovirus exposure and HLA in healthy donors. The V end lost 3 bases, the J end lost 0 bases, and 18 bases lay between the germline ends. Germline V lookup: CDR1 SGHRS, CDR2 YFSETQ. The CDR3 extends over 17 amino acids. Input material: PBMCs. This receptor was identified in a male donor in good health and CMV-seropositive. This chain links TRBV5-1 with TRBJ1-1; D possibly corresponds to TRBD1 (6 bases). The CDR3 here is CASSYSPGQVMNTEAFF. For the CDR3, the DNA is TGCGCCAGCAGCTATTCTCCGGGACAAGTCATGAACACTGAAGCTTTCTTT.